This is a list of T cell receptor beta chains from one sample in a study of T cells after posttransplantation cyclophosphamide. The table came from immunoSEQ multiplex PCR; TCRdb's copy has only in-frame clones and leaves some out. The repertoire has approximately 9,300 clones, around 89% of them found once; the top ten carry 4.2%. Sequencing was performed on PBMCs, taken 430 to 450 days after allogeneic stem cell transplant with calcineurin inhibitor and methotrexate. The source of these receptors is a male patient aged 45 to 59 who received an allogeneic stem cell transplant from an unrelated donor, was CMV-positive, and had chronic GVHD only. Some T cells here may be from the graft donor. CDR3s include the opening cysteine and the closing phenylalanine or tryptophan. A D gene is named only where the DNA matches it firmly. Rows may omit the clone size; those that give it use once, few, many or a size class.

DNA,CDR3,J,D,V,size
TGTGCCAGCAGAACTAGCGGGGGGGCCAGAGATACGCAGTATTTT,CASRTSGGARDTQYF,TRBJ2-3,TRBD2,TRBV6-5,.
TGTGCCAGCAGCGGGACTAGCGGTACAGATACGCAGTATTTT,CASSGTSGTDTQYF,TRBJ2-3,TRBD2,TRBV7-2,.
TGTGCCAGCAGCCCACCGGGACTAGCGGGAGAAGAGACCCAGTACTTC,CASSPPGLAGEETQYF,TRBJ2-5,TRBD2,TRBV28,.
TGTGCCAGCAGCCAAGGTACTAGTGAAGATACGCAGTATTTT,CASSQGTSEDTQYF,TRBJ2-3,.,TRBV4-2,.
TGCGCCAGCAGCATAGGGACAAGGGCCTACGAGCAGTACTTC,CASSIGTRAYEQYF,TRBJ2-7,.,TRBV5-1,.
TGTGCCAGTAGAACGGGGAATGAGCAGTTCTTC,CASRTGNEQFF,TRBJ2-1,.,TRBV19,.
TGTGCCAGCTCACCACTGGGCGGGACCTACGAGCAGTACTTC,CASSPLGGTYEQYF,TRBJ2-7,.,TRBV18,.
TGTGCCAGCAGCTTATCAGGGGGTAACACCATATATTTT,CASSLSGGNTIYF,TRBJ1-3,TRBD1,TRBV7-3,few
TGTGCCAGCAGTTGGGGGGGTAGGGATACGCAGTATTTT,CASSWGGRDTQYF,TRBJ2-3,TRBD2,TRBV27,.
TGTGCCAGCAGTCCCTCCCCGGCTCGGGTGCGCGAGCAGTACTTC,CASSPSPARVREQYF,TRBJ2-7,.,TRBV27,.
TGTGCCAGCAGTTTTGGAGCGGGTGACTACGAGCAGTACTTC,CASSFGAGDYEQYF,TRBJ2-7,.,TRBV27,.
TGTGCCAGCTCACCACCAGGGGGCGCCTATGGCTACACCTTC,CASSPPGGAYGYTF,TRBJ1-2,TRBD1,TRBV18,.
TGTGCCAGCAGCCAAGCTCTTACGGGGTCAGATACGCAGTATTTT,CASSQALTGSDTQYF,TRBJ2-3,.,TRBV14,.
TGTGCCAGCAGCGTATATCAGGGAGGCGAGCAGTACTTC,CASSVYQGGEQYF,TRBJ2-7,.,TRBV9,.